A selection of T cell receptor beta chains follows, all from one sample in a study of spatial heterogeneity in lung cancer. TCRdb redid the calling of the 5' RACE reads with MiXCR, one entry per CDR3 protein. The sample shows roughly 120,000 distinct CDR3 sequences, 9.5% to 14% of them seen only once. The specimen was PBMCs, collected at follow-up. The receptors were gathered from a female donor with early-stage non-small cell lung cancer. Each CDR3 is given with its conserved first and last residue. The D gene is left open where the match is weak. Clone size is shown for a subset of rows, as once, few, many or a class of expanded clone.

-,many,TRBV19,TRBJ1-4,CASRTGTSNEKLFF,TGTGCCAGTAGAACCGGGACCTCTAATGAAAAACTGTTTTTT
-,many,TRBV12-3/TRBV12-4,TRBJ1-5,CASSRSNSNQPQHF,TGTGCCAGCAGTAGGAGTAATAGCAATCAGCCCCAGCATTTT
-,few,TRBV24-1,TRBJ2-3,CATSDRLAGTDTQYF,TGTGCCACCAGTGATCGACTCGCGGGCACAGATACGCAGTATTTT
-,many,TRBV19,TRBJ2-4,CASSKGRINIQYF,TGTGCCAGTAGTAAGGGGCGGATAAACATTCAGTACTTC
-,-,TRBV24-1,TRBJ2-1,CATSDSLLRSSYNEQFF,TGTGCCACCAGTGATTCGTTGTTGCGGAGCTCCTACAATGAGCAGTTCTTC
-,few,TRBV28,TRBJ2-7,CASSFFQGGSYEQYF,TGTGCCAGCAGTTTCTTCCAAGGCGGCTCCTACGAGCAGTACTTC
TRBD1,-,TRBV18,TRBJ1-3,CASSQGTGDSGNTIYF,TGTGCCAGCTCACAGGGGACAGGAGACTCTGGAAACACCATATATTTT
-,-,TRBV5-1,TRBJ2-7,CASSFLPATTYEQYF,TGCGCCAGCAGCTTCCTCCCAGCCACTACCTACGAGCAGTACTTC
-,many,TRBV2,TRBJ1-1,CASSGQSSPEAFF,TGTGCCAGCAGTGGACAGTCTTCGCCTGAAGCTTTCTTT
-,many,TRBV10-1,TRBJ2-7,CASSESVYEQYF,TGCGCCAGCAGTGAGTCAGTCTACGAGCAGTACTTC
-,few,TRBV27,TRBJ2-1,CASSLSLRAAEQFF,TGTGCCAGCAGTTTATCACTCAGGGCGGCTGAGCAGTTCTTC
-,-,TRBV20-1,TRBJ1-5,CSATLTAAQHF,TGCAGTGCTACCTTGACAGCAGCCCAGCATTTT
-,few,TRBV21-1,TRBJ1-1,CASSKGTRVDTEAFF,TGTGCCAGCAGCAAAGGGACAAGGGTGGACACTGAAGCTTTCTTT
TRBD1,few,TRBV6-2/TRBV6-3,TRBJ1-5,CASSHTGGGQPQHF,TGTGCCAGCAGTCATACAGGGGGCGGTCAGCCCCAGCATTTT
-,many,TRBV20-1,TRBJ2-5,CSAHTTTGRKETQYF,TGCAGTGCTCATACTACGACAGGGAGGAAGGAGACCCAGTACTTC
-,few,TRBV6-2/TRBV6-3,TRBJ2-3,CASRALSTDTQYF,TGTGCCAGCAGAGCGCTTTCCACAGATACGCAGTATTTT
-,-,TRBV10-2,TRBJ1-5,CASSEEGISYQPQHF,TGCGCCAGCAGTGAAGAGGGAATTTCCTATCAGCCCCAGCATTTT
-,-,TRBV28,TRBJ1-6,CASSAGTEPLHF,TGTGCCAGCAGTGCTGGTACGGAGCCACTCCACTTT
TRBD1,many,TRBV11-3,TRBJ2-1,CASRSTTGAKQFF,TGTGCCAGCAGGTCGACGACAGGGGCCAAGCAGTTCTTC
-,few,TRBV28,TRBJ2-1,CASSLYPDGNNEQFF,TGTGCCAGCAGTTTATACCCGGATGGGAACAATGAGCAGTTCTTC
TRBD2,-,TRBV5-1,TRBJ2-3,CASSLGTSGYTDTQYF,TGCGCCAGCAGCTTGGGGACTAGCGGGTACACAGATACGCAGTATTTT
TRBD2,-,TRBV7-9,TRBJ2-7,CASSFAGGSLQYF,TGTGCCAGCAGCTTTGCGGGAGGCTCACTGCAGTACTTC
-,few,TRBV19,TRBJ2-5,CASSSYQAGRETQYF,TGTGCCAGTAGTTCTTACCAAGCTGGGAGAGAGACCCAGTACTTC
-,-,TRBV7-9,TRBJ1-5,CASSLSGGPNQPQHF,TGTGCCAGCAGCTTATCGGGGGGACCCAATCAGCCCCAGCATTTT
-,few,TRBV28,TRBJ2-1,CASSFQASPGIDEQFF,TGTGCCAGCAGTTTTCAAGCTAGCCCAGGTATTGACGAGCAGTTCTTC
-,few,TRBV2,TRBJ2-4,CASSEGTAKNIQYF,TGTGCCAGCAGTGAGGGGACAGCCAAAAACATTCAGTACTTC
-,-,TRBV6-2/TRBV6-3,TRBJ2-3,CASSFPLRGTDTQYF,TGTGCCAGCAGTTTCCCCCTGCGGGGCACAGATACGCAGTATTTT
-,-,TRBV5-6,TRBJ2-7,CASSLTGTHEQYF,TGTGCCAGCAGCTTGACAGGGACCCACGAGCAGTACTTC
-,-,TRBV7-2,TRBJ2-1,CASSFQGPQFF,TGTGCCAGCAGCTTTCAGGGTCCGCAGTTCTTC
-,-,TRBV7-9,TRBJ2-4,CASSPGVAKNIQYF,TGTGCCAGCAGCCCGGGGGTAGCCAAAAACATTCAGTACTTC
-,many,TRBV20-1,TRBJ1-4,CSASGLGRATNEKLFF,TGCAGTGCTAGCGGATTGGGCCGTGCAACTAATGAAAAACTGTTTTTT
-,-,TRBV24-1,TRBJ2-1,CATSDGQTYNEQFF,TGTGCCACCAGTGACGGACAGACCTACAATGAGCAGTTCTTC
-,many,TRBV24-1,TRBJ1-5,CATSDNNQPQHF,TGTGCCACCAGTGATAATAATCAGCCCCAGCATTTT
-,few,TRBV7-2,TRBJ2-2,CASSLGAPPGELFF,TGTGCCAGCAGCTTAGGCGCCCCTCCCGGGGAGCTGTTTTTT
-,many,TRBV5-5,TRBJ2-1,CASSLRRVGPLDSFDNEQFF,TGTGCCAGCAGCCTTCGGCGGGTAGGGCCCCTAGACTCCTTCGACAATGAGCAGTTCTTC
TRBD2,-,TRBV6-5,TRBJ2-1,CASSSVLAGGDNEQFF,TGTGCCAGCAGTTCGGTACTAGCGGGAGGTGACAATGAGCAGTTCTTC
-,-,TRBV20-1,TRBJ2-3,CSARPIERNTDTQYF,TGCAGTGCCCGCCCAATAGAGCGGAACACAGATACGCAGTATTTT
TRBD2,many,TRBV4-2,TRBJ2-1,CASSQGGGGRALRNEQFF,TGTGCCAGCAGCCAGGGTGGCGGAGGGAGGGCCCTTCGCAATGAGCAGTTCTTC
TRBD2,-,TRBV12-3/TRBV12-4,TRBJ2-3,CASSLRLARDTQYF,TGTGCCAGCAGTTTAAGACTAGCTCGGGATACGCAGTATTTT
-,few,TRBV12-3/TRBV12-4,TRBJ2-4,CASSPLRPGAKNIQYF,TGTGCCAGCAGTCCCTTACGTCCTGGGGCCAAAAACATTCAGTACTTC
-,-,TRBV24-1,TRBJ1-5,CATRRQFNQPQHF,TGTGCCACCAGGAGGCAATTCAATCAGCCCCAGCATTTT
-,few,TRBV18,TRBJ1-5,CASSAIGQPQHF,TGTGCCAGCTCAGCCATTGGCCAGCCCCAGCATTTT
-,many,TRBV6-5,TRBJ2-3,CASSATRADTQYF,TGTGCCAGCAGTGCGACCAGGGCAGATACGCAGTATTTT
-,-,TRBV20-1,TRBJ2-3,CSARGIQASTDTQYF,TGCAGTGCTAGAGGCATCCAGGCTAGCACAGATACGCAGTATTTT
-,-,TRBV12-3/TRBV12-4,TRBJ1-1,CASSLRATGTEAFF,TGTGCCAGCAGTTTGCGGGCTACGGGAACTGAAGCTTTCTTT
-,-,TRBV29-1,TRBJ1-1,CSVVRTEAFF,TGCAGCGTTGTTAGGACTGAAGCTTTCTTT
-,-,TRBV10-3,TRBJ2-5,CATWRGLGAETQYF,TGTGCCACCTGGCGAGGTTTGGGGGCAGAGACCCAGTACTTC
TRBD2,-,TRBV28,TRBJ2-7,CASSMISGSIHEQYF,TGTGCCAGCAGCATGATAAGCGGGAGTATACACGAGCAGTACTTC
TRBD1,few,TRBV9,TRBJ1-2,CASSATGGRNGYTF,TGTGCCAGCAGCGCGACAGGGGGTAGGAATGGCTACACCTTC
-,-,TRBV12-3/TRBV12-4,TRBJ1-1,CASSFFRQREAFF,TGTGCCAGCAGTTTTTTCCGGCAGCGGGAAGCTTTCTTT
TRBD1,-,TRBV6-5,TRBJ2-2,CASRNTGGVWTGELFF,TGTGCCAGCAGGAATACAGGGGGCGTATGGACCGGGGAGCTGTTTTTT
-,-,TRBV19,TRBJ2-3,CASSISGSRPDTQYF,TGTGCCAGTAGTATTTCCGGGAGTCGCCCAGATACGCAGTATTTT
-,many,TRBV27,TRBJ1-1,CASSLSVAPREAFF,TGTGCCAGCAGTTTATCGGTCGCTCCCAGGGAAGCTTTCTTT